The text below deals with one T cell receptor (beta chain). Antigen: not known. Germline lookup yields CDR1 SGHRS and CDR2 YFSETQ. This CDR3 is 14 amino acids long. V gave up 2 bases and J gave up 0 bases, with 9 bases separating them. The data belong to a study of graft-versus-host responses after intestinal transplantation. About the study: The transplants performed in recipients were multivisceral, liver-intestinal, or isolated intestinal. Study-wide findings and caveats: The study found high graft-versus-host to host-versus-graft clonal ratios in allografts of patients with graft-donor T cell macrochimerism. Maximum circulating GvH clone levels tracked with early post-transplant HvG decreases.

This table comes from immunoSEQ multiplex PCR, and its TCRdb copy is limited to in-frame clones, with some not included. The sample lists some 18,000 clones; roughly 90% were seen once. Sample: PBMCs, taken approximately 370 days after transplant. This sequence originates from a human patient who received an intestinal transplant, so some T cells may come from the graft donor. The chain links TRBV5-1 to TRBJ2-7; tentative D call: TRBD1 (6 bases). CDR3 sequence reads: CASSFGQNSYEQYF. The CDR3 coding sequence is TGCGCCAGCAGCTTTGGACAGAACTCCTACGAGCAGTACTTC.